This T cell receptor (beta chain) was sequenced in a study of vaccination effects on CD4 cells after COVID-19 (dated by TCRdb to 2022 to 2024). Regarding the complete study: To identify antigen-specific CD4+ T cell clonotypes by their expansion, the ViraFEST assay first stimulated PBMC with viral peptide pools and then applied TCR sequencing. In the study, cultures from other donors were sequenced using the Oncomine TCR Beta short-read assay on an Illumina iSeq 100. In a couple of convalescent patients, pre-vaccine samples were collected 16 days and one week ahead of the first dose, 142 and 148 days after COVID-19 diagnosis. Each well held roughly 2.2 million PBMC cultured in IMDM containing roughly 5% human AB serum, around 9.3 IU/ml IL-2 and gentamicin, along with roughly 10 ug/ml peptides. SARS-CoV-2 spike-specific CD4+ TCR repertoires from before and after mRNA vaccination were compared in COVID-19 convalescent patients and in infection-naive vaccine recipients. Altogether, some 10 COVID-19 convalescent patients and a handful of SARS-CoV-2-naive healthy vaccine recipients made up the full study. Participants received two doses of either the BNT162b2 or the mRNA-1273 mRNA SARS-CoV-2 vaccine. Paper-wide results and their limitations: In convalescent patients, the post-vaccine spike-reactive repertoire was composed mainly of new vaccine-induced clones that were largely distinct from infection-induced clones. Only a small number of convalescent patients were included, and no early post-infection timepoints were available, which limited the study. Marked clonal contraction was observed in both infection-induced and vaccine-induced clones at late post-vaccination timepoints, consistent with waning T cell responses.

After about 10 days of culture, CD4+ T cells were isolated with the EasySep CD4+ T cell isolation kit. Convalescent patients had PCR-confirmed SARS-CoV-2 infection between March and December 2020, before Alpha, Beta and Delta variants emerged in the United States. Half of the culture medium was replaced with fresh IL-2-containing medium on days 3 and 7. Unless noted otherwise, every peptide stimulation condition was grown in triplicate wells. PBMC were separated from whole blood using Ficoll-Paque Plus gradient centrifugation and were then either cryopreserved at -140C or used fresh. Genomic DNA was extracted from cultured CD4+ T cells with the QIAamp micro DNA kit. As concerns this clone: Its binding antigen is unknown. No per-base quality is available; no much larger clone lies one base away.

Libraries were constructed by the immunoSEQ multiplex PCR assay. DNA from the CD4+ T cells that had been cultured and isolated underwent TCR beta CDR3 sequencing. Concerning the study's data processing: Non-productive TCR sequences were discarded, and reads were trimmed to the CDR3 region, with only CDR3s of 7 or more amino acids retained. The MANAFEST web app was used to identify antigen-specific clonotypes by comparing expansion in peptide wells with expansion in reference cultures. Positive clones required FDR<0.05 expansion versus reference and all other wells, odds ratio above 5, and frequency above 0.1% in two replicate wells. A clonotype was defined as cross-reactive if the clonotype was significantly expanded both in SARS-CoV-2 spike wells and in at least one common cold coronavirus spike condition. CDR3 similarity was assessed by Levenshtein distance using the stringdist R package, and unrooted trees were constructed with ape in R 3.6.1. The immuneACCESS repertoire file appears here via TCRdb, limited to in-frame rearrangements. These files lack a portion of the clones; in checked studies, under half of the deficit traces to unresolved V genes, and the cause of the others is not known. D and trimming come from the DNA, and the V and J calls and clone size come from that table. The sample data list some 49,000 clones, and around 74% of these were observed just once. The ten largest clonotypes hold 8.5% to 10% of the sample.

Sequencing used CD4+ T cells from PBMCs cultured without peptide, obtained before COVID-19 vaccination. This TCR came from a human donor who had a prior SARS-CoV-2 infection.

The sequenced DNA: TGTGCCAGCAGTTTGGGGTTAGGAGAGACCCAGTACTTC. Its translation reads: CASSLGLGETQYF. Recombination connected TRBV28 to TRBJ2-5, with no confidently assigned D gene. As encoded in the germline V gene, CDR1 is MDHEN while CDR2 is SYDVKM. V and J lose 3 bases and 4 bases, and a span of 9 bases separates them. CDR3 length: 13 amino acids, cysteine to phenylalanine. The kept DNA is CDR3 alone, 39 bases in frame from the first base.